The 8 T cell receptor beta chains in this list originate from one sample, sequenced in a study of siplizumab effects on memory and regulatory T cells. Sequencing was performed with immunoSEQ multiplex PCR; in TCRdb, only in-frame clones are kept and a portion is missing. This table has about 64,000 clones, just over 95% appearing once. The sample consisted of naive CD8+ T cells sorted from blood. The receptors were gathered from a human donor in good health.

The chain joins TRBV7-3 to TRBJ1-4; D is perhaps TRBD1 (5 bases). Trimming left V 4 bases short and J 8 bases short, with 11 bases between. Per the germline V gene, CDR1 is SGHTA and CDR2 is FQGTGA. This CDR3 comprises 13 residues. This CDR3 reads CASSSAPGEKLFF. The CDR3 nucleotides read TGTGCCAGCAGCTCCGCCCCAGGGGAAAAACTGTTTTTT.

The V gene is TRBV5-1, the J gene TRBJ2-5, with D perhaps given as TRBD1 or TRBD2 (6 bases each). Germline CDR1 SGHRS, CDR2 YFSETQ. The CDR3 length is 15 residues. The V gene lost 0 bases and the J gene lost 5 bases, with 14 bases spanning the gap. CDR3 coding DNA: TGCGCCAGCAGCTTGGTCACCGGGGGCCTCGAGACCCAGTACTTC. This gives the protein CASSLVTGGLETQYF. The full variable domain, with the rest looked up from reference TRBV5-1 and TRBJ2-5, is KAGVTQTPRYLIKTRGQQVTLSCSPISGHRSVSWYQQTPGQGLQFLFEYFSETQRNKGNFPGRFSGRQFSNSRSEMNVSTLELGDSALYLCASSLVTGGLETQYFGPGTRLLVL.

The V call is TRBV9, the J call TRBJ2-2; either TRBD1 or TRBD2 may supply D (5 bases each). The CDR3 has 16 amino acids. The V gene lost 2 bases and the J gene lost 1 base, with 12 bases spanning the gap. Germline V CDR1 and CDR2: SGDLS, YYNGEE. The CDR3 DNA reads TGTGCCAGCAGCGTTCGTGGGGACGGGAACACCGGGGAGCTGTTTTTT. It yields the protein CASSVRGDGNTGELFF.

This sequence joins TRBV7-8 and TRBJ2-2, with D uncertain. Per germline, CDR1 SGHVS and CDR2 FQNEAQ. Deletions cut 3 bases from V and 0 bases from J, with 8 bases between. The CDR3 spans 15 residues. The CDR3 protein is CASSLGTANTGELFF. In DNA form, the CDR3 reads TGTGCCAGCAGCTTGGGAACAGCGAACACCGGGGAGCTGTTTTTT.

The CDR3 reads CSVFVGWGYTF. The CDR3 nucleotides read TGCAGCGTTTTCGTAGGTTGGGGCTACACCTTC. The chain couples TRBV29-1 to TRBJ1-2, with unresolved D. With 5 bases removed from V and 8 bases from J, the gap between germline ends came to 12 bases. CDR3 length equals 11 residues. Germline V lookup: CDR1 SQVTM, CDR2 ANQGSEA.

V usage is TRBV29-1 and J usage is TRBJ2-2, with a possible D match to TRBD1 (6 bases). V dropped 4 bases and J dropped 4 bases, with 7 bases sitting between them. The CDR3 runs to 12 residues. Per germline, CDR1 SQVTM and CDR2 ANQGSEA. Here the CDR3 reads CSVAGVTGELFF. The CDR3 coding sequence is TGCAGCGTTGCAGGGGTCACCGGGGAGCTGTTTTTT.

The genes are TRBV25-1 and TRBJ2-5; D is undetermined. The germline gives CDR1 MGHDK, CDR2 SYGVNS. The CDR3 spans 16 residues. Trimming cost V 0 bases and J 0 bases, with 11 bases left between them. CDR3 amino acids: CASSEYLGWDQETQYF. The DNA of the CDR3 is TGTGCCAGCAGTGAATATCTTGGGTGGGACCAAGAGACCCAGTACTTC. The full variable domain, rest sourced from reference TRBV25-1 and TRBJ2-5, is EADIYQTPRYLVIGTGKKITLECSQTMGHDKMYWYQQDPGMELHLIHYSYGVNSTEKGDLSSESTVSRIRTEHFPLTLESARPSHTSQYLCASSEYLGWDQETQYFGPGTRLLVL.

Worth noting for this clone: Other DNA sequences in this specimen translate into the identical CDR3. The chain carries TRBV7-6 and TRBJ2-3; 8 bases are a match to TRBD2. CDR1 is SGHVS and CDR2 is FNYEAQ in the germline V gene. The CDR3 spans 13 residues. V lost 5 bases to trimming and J lost 8 bases; unmatched junction nucleotides: 6. CDR3 nucleotide sequence: TGTGCCAGCAGCCGATTTACTAGCGGTACGCAGTATTTT. It specifies CASSRFTSGTQYF.